The following is a T cell receptor beta chain sequence with its context. The antigen it recognizes is unknown. No quality values exist for individual bases; no much larger clone is one base distant. This entry comes from a study of early stage breast cancer tumors (dated 2017 in TCRdb). For context, the study as a whole: Of the approximately 15 invasive breast tumors, more than 9 were found to be estrogen receptor-positive, progesterone receptor-positive and HER2-negative. About 70% of the 12 ER+/PR+/HER2- tumors were invasive ductal carcinomas, while the other four were invasive lobular carcinomas. The average read coverage per sample was approximately 9.9-fold. The samples as a whole yielded a few million detected templates, corresponding to some 1 million unique clonotypes. Overall study outcomes, separate from this receptor: Because the cohort was small, analysis by tumor subtype was not possible. Bulk genomic DNA sequencing of unsorted cells missed chain pairing and functional markers such as CD4, CD8 and FOXP3. Greater similarity was observed between blood and normal breast repertoires than between blood and tumor repertoires, and tumor was distinguished from normal in 14 of 16 patients when each tissue was compared with blood. Enriched TCRB sequences shared across patients were found to be mostly commonly generated sequences that were unlikely to play an important role in the tumor microenvironment. Compared with adjacent normal breast tissue, tumors had higher clonality and approximately 2.5-fold greater T cell density.

Every sample was amplified as two independent genomic DNA replicates, using approximately 550 ng for blood and about 1.6 ug for tumor or normal breast. Following the manufacturer's instructions, the ImmunoSeq Intro kit was used to carry out TCRB sequencing on genomic DNA. The multiplex PCR ran for 30 to 40 cycles using proprietary primers and spike-in control sequences for absolute quantification. Single-end 150-bp reads were used to sequence an 87-bp fragment spanning the CDR3 plus the flanking V and J genes. Each lane of an Illumina MiSeq using version 3.0 chemistry carried seven multiplexed samples, with two replicates per sample. As for the original processing: Raw data were processed by the vendor's proprietary pipeline, with both replicates merged into one result per sample. A clonotype was defined as productive rearrangements that share the same V-gene family, CDR3 amino acid sequence and J-gene segment. Clonality was calculated as 1 minus the normalized Shannon entropy (Pielou evenness) of TCRB abundances. To estimate T cell density, the total number of templates was divided by the number of input cells, which was inferred from the amount of DNA input. Recon with default parameters was used to estimate total repertoire diversity and clonality. Tumor-enriched clonotypes were defined as having over 0.1% abundance in tumor and at least 32-fold higher abundance than in normal breast. Drawn from immuneACCESS, this table holds only the in-frame rearrangements with V and J called that TCRdb kept. Clones are partly lost; checked studies trace under half to an unresolved V gene and leave the rest unexplained. The V and J calls and clone size were taken over from that table, and D and trimming were inferred from the DNA. This sample is represented by about 72,000 clones; 65% to 85% of them were singletons. The ten largest clones capture 3% to 4.5% of the sample.

The study profiled bulk TCR beta-chain repertoires in matched peripheral blood, tumor and adjacent normal breast tissue taken from some 17 patients with early-stage breast cancer. Before surgery, roughly 4.5-11 mL of whole blood was collected into EDTA tubes and then processed within 2 hours. Peripheral blood mononuclear cells were isolated by Ficoll-Paque centrifugation in SepMate-50 tubes. PBMCs were cryopreserved in roughly 90% FBS with around 10% DMSO in aliquots of about 1.9 to 4.5 million cells and stored in liquid nitrogen. Genomic DNA was extracted with the Qiagen AllPrep DNA/RNA Mini kit. Sequences MDHEN (CDR1) and SYDVKM (CDR2) are obtained from the germline V gene. Inclusive of the bounding cysteine and phenylalanine, the CDR3 is 16 residues long. Of the read, only the CDR3 DNA is kept; its 48 bases are in frame from base 1. A distance of 17 bases separates the germline ends of V and J, which lose 7 bases and 1 base respectively.

This receptor was identified in a person aged 55 to 70 with breast cancer. The sequencing sample was made of blood. The V gene is TRBV28 and the J gene is TRBJ1-5, with the D gene too uncertain to name. The sequenced DNA: TGTGCCAGCACCACCCCCGCCGGGCGGAGCAATCAGCCCCAGCATTTT. Translated, it reads CASTTPAGRSNQPQHF.